This T cell receptor beta chain was obtained from a study of blood T cells in healthy people across ages (dated by TCRdb to 2013 to 2016). As for the study more broadly: In model experiments, template switching captured roughly one uniquely barcoded TCR beta cDNA molecule for every two T cells. Using deep sequencing normalized with unique cDNA molecular identifiers, the study measured how TCR beta repertoire diversity changes with age. Donors were grouped into four age groups: young (average roughly 17 years), middle-aged (approximately 41), aged (approximately 58) and long-lived (just over 80). To avoid experimental bias, donors of different ages were spread randomly across the sequencing lanes. The study analyzed two additional independent replicas of 1 million unique cDNA reads from the same blood draw for two donors, one aged 18 to 30 and one aged 80 or older. The paper as a whole reports these results and caveats: Bulk unsorted PBMC profiling prevented conclusive comparison of naive and antigen-experienced compartments. Total diversity estimates from one million sequenced T cells were considered lower bounds and underestimates. As age increased, observed TCR beta diversity per million T cells dropped in a roughly linear way, and a significant reduction was already evident by age 40. Compared with the aged group, more naive CD4+ T cells, fewer expanded clones and increased TCR diversity were shown by the long-lived group, suggesting age selection. There was a strong correlation between observed TCR beta diversity and the percentage of naive T cells measured by flow cytometry. The CMV infection status of donors was not known, potentially confounding age-related changes in expanded clonotypes.

The approximately 40 donors, aged about 6 to 95 years, were systemically healthy Caucasian individuals from Russia. Ten milliliters of peripheral blood were drawn from each donor into EDTA-treated Vacutainer tubes. Ficoll-Paque density-gradient centrifugation was used to isolate PBMCs, with at least 7 million per sample. Trizol reagent was used to extract total RNA from the PBMCs, yielding at least 5 micrograms per sample. For every donor, an aliquot of PBMCs went through flow cytometry to measure the percentages of naive CD45RAhigh/CD27high T cells. To prepare the library, 5' RACE was applied. Reads for this sample came from an Illumina HiSeq 2500. The second PCR ran for roughly 6 to 11 cycles and used a J-beta primer mix along with a sample-barcoded 5' primer. Each TCR beta cDNA molecule received a unique molecular identifier from a template-switch 5' adaptor carrying 12 random nucleotides. Each sample yielded at least 2.5 million CDR3-containing paired-end reads. The Mint cDNA synthesis kit, primed by a TRBC-specific oligonucleotide, was used to synthesize first-strand cDNA from all RNA. Following uracil-DNA glycosylase treatment, a first 18-cycle PCR with universal primers M1SS and BC2_uni_R was performed on all cDNA. The study's processing was this. For normalization, 1 million high-quality reads were randomly selected from each sample, with every read carrying a distinct molecular identifier. Instead of being binned into consensus sequences, reads with shared molecular identifiers were discarded. MiTCR, run with a Q25 quality threshold and the strictest error-elimination algorithm, handled CDR3 identification, clonotype clustering and error correction. Lower-bound total TCR beta diversity was estimated with a nonparametric unseen species model using Euler transformation. Through fastp at Q25 and MiXCR, TCRdb rebuilt clones from the public reads, retaining in-frame beta chains. Rows are unified per CDR3 protein, each entry keeping the most common DNA and genes. The authors' filters were not applied to this entry. This sample gives nearly 1 million distinct CDR3 sequences in total; about 53% of them show up just once. 20% to 25% of the sample rests with the top ten.

This clonotype was found a few times. Its antigen remains undetermined. No much larger clone exists at a distance of one base, and base qualities are not known. Trimming accounts for 8 bases at V and 10 bases at J, while the number of junction bases matched to no gene is 7. Via the germline V gene (reference sequence), CDR1 is LGHDT and CDR2 YNNKEL. The cysteine opens and the phenylalanine closes a CDR3 of 13 amino acids. The read is trimmed to its CDR3 DNA, 39 bases read in frame from base 1. The chain links TRBV3-1 with TRBJ1-6, and 8 bases in between align with TRBD1. The TCR originated in a woman aged 60-70 years in good health. The sequenced material came from blood. This receptor has the CDR3 CASGDRGGSPLHF. The nucleotides are TGTGCCAGCGGCGACAGGGGCGGGTCACCCCTCCACTTT.